This T cell receptor beta chain was retrieved from a study of shared clonotypes between healthy human individuals (dated by TCRdb to the early 2020s). Regarding the study in general: The cohort comprised a couple of women and three men aged 18 to 49 years. For each donor, CD4 naive and CD4 memory were each run on three plates, CD8 naive on two plates, and CD8 memory on one plate. Blood TCR repertoires of four to six healthy adults were deeply sequenced to estimate repertoire size and the extent of clonotype sharing between individuals. Different laboratories and diverse techniques were used to prepare libraries and sequence TCR repertoires, to increase sequencing depth and limit assay-specific biases. Leukapheresis yielded between about 0.85 and 9.5 billion PBMCs per donor.

A few counts support this clone. There is no known antigen for this receptor. Base qualities are not at hand, and no much larger clone is one base apart. Using the deep immunoSEQ assay, TCR CDR3 regions were amplified from genomic DNA by multiplex PCR. Extracted genomic DNA from each cell subset was spread evenly across all wells of several immunoSEQ 96-well plates, with each plate serving as a replicate. Each replicate PCR for sorted subsets received about 220 ng genomic DNA, equal to about 30,000 T cell genomes. Purified libraries were quantified with a Qubit 3.0 fluorometer, sized on a Bioanalyzer 2100, and re-quantified with the KAPA Library Quantification kit. Every immunoSEQ 96-well plate was sequenced on a separate single-read 150-cycle Illumina NextSeq 550 flow cell. In the paper's pipeline: Because only junctional sequences without quality scores were contained in the immunoSEQ output, filtering matching that applied to full-length reads could not be performed. To assign V/J genes and CDR3, sequences were annotated against IMGT germline references using PyIR, a Python wrapper for IgBLAST v1.9. Any read was removed if the V/J assignment was weak (E-value above 1e-6), the CDR3 was missing, or the read contained stop codons, out-of-frame junctions, or ambiguous translated residues. V3J clonotypes were defined as sequences sharing the same inferred V gene, J gene, and CDR3 amino acid sequence. To compute the percentage overlap between repertoires, the number of shared unique clonotypes was divided by the size of the smaller repertoire. Three approaches were used to assess repertoire richness: RTK rarefaction, the Chao1 estimator, and Recon v2.1 estimates of unobserved clonotypes. For all TCRbeta clonotypes obtained by the gDNA method from four donors, generation probabilities were computed with OLGA. TCRdb stores this immuneACCESS table with in-frame sequences only. Part of the clones is absent; in the studies checked, under half of the shortfall reflects unresolved V genes, and no reason is known for the rest. V and J calls and clone size are given by that table; D and trimming were obtained from the DNA. This sample gives around 700,000 clones in total; over 65% of them show up just once. The top ten clonotypes cover less than 2% of the sample.

Counted from cysteine to phenylalanine, this CDR3 has 13 amino acids. Just the 39-base CDR3 DNA is kept, in frame starting at base 1. The junction shows trimming of 2 bases on V and 3 bases on J, plus 7 bases between the germline ends. The CDR1 and CDR2 encoded by the germline V gene are SNHLY and FYNNEI. The donors were healthy, HIV-negative adults who had no recently reported acute infections or vaccinations. Every donor was a Caucasian adult living in Nashville, Tennessee, USA. CD4+ T cells were enriched by magnetic negative selection; naive cells were then positively selected on CD45RA, and the negative fraction formed the memory subset. After blood collection by leukapheresis, PBMCs were isolated using Ficoll-Histopaque density gradient centrifugation and then cryopreserved in the vapor phase of liquid nitrogen. Analytical flow cytometry was used to check the purity and quantity of each magnetically sorted T cell population. Genomic DNA was isolated from every sorted fraction and measured by UV absorbance on a Nanodrop 2000c.

The paper as a whole reports these results and caveats: The small number of donors limited the genetic and exposure-history diversity represented. Based on pairwise subsampling, the degree of clonotype sharing among donors was expected to be affected by sequencing depth. Even with the large sequencing depth, rarefaction of the sorted-subset datasets indicated that sequencing was incomplete. Naive subsets generally had larger estimated clonotype richness than memory subsets. Compared with non-shared clonotypes, clonotypes shared by all four sorted-subset donors had higher generation probabilities. About 4.5% of naive CD4, 3.5% of naive CD8, roughly 2.4% of memory CD4, and roughly 0.4% of memory CD8 clonotypes were shared across several donors. Sampling was limited to blood, and TCR repertoires in tissue likely differ from TCR repertoires in blood.

The V and J genes are TRBV2 and TRBJ1-1; TRBD1 is possibly the D segment (5 matching bases). Material for sequencing was memory CD4+ T cells sorted from blood. The meaning of the sample's cell subset or site label: CD45RA-negative fraction. The TCR was taken from a woman aged 25-40 years in good health. The CDR3 loop reads CASSEQGYTEAFF. The nucleotide sequence reads TGTGCCAGCAGTGAACAGGGTTACACTGAAGCTTTCTTT.